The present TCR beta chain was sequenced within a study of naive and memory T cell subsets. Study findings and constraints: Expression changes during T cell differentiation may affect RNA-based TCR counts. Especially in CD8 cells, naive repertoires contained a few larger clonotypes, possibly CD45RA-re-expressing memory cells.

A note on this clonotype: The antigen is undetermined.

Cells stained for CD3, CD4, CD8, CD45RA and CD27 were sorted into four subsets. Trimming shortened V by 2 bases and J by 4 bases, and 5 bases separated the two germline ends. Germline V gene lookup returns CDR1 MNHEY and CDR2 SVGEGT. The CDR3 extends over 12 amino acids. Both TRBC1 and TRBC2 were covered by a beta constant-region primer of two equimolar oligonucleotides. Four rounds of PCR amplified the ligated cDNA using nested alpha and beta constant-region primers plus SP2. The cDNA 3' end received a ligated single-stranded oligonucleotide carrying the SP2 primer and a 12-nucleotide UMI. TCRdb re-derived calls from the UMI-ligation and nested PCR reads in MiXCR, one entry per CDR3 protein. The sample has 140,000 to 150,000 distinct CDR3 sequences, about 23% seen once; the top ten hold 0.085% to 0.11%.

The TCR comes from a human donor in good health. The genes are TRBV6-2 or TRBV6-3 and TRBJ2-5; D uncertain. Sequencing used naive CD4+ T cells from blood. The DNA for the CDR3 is TGTGCCAGCAGTTACCTACTAGAGACCCAGTACTTC. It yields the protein CASSYLLETQYF.